The rows below give T cell receptor beta chains drawn from one sample of a study of OX40 agonist ivuxolimab in advanced cancers. The table came from immunoSEQ multiplex PCR; TCRdb's copy has only in-frame clones and leaves some out. The sample yields 50,000 to 55,000 clones, about 80% seen once. The input for sequencing was CD4+ or CD8+ T cells sorted from blood, taken in a trial of the OX40 agonist ivuxolimab. Receptors were obtained from an adult with an advanced solid tumor such as melanoma, head and neck, liver or kidney cancer. Both conserved end residues are trimmed from each CDR3. Size is omitted from some rows. Given values are once, few, many or a class for expanded clones.

abundance	v_gene	j_gene	CDR3aa
NA	TRBV19	TRBJ1-1	ASSIGNRAEAF
NA	TRBV10-3	TRBJ1-3	AIGSRTDGNTIY
NA	TRBV7-9	TRBJ1-2	ASSLVSWGQVNYGYT
once	TRBV6-5	TRBJ2-7	ASSLQRGSTYEQY
NA	TRBV6-5	TRBJ2-5	ASSYQAVQETQY
few	TRBV28	TRBJ1-5	ASISGTGKPNQPQH
NA	TRBV27	TRBJ1-2	ASRPRAARPGGYT
NA	TRBV6-5	TRBJ1-1	ASMEGRTEAF
NA	TRBV7-2	TRBJ2-1	ASSLGPAGGDNEQF
few	TRBV28	TRBJ2-7	ASSFFSLRVSYEQY
once	TRBV5-1	TRBJ1-2	ASRSGTGQNYGYT
NA	TRBV5-4	TRBJ2-3	ASSLTGSTDTQY
NA	TRBV5-8	TRBJ2-3	ASSFRTDARNTQY
NA	TRBV5-5	TRBJ2-1	ASSLALKTPAGGEQF
NA	TRBV7-9	TRBJ2-5	ASSSLAGGPSYQETQY
once	TRBV11-2	TRBJ1-4	ASSPDRATNEKLF
NA	TRBV7-2	TRBJ2-2	ASSLPGGIAGELF
NA	TRBV9	TRBJ2-2	ASSVGVSLAPPGELF
NA	TRBV5-1	TRBJ1-1	ASSLEPGQAEAF
NA	TRBV9	TRBJ2-3	ASSVVGGVTDTQY
NA	TRBV12-5	TRBJ1-1	ASGLVTGTGVKPEAF
NA	TRBV6-5	TRBJ2-2	ASSYDRGTNTGELF
NA	TRBV19	TRBJ1-4	ASKRDSPSTNEKLF
NA	TRBV10-3	TRBJ2-1	AISDKGTGNEQF
NA	TRBV6-5	TRBJ2-7	ASSLRPWTLYEQY
NA	TRBV28	TRBJ1-2	ASREQGREDGYT
NA	TRBV19	TRBJ2-3	ASSPMSTDTQY
NA	TRBV6-1	TRBJ1-5	ASSESQGYQPQH
NA	TRBV28	TRBJ1-3	ASKFMEQRNTIY
NA	TRBV29-1	TRBJ2-6	SVETGPTGANVLT
NA	TRBV7-8	TRBJ2-5	ASSSIQTGNRKTQY
NA	TRBV6-1	TRBJ2-5	ASSEVVSEETQY
NA	TRBV5-6	TRBJ2-1	ASSWGTSGGNEQF
once	TRBV7-9	TRBJ1-6	ASSLTGTYNSPLH
NA	TRBV7-2	TRBJ1-1	ASSQQGPMNTEAF
NA	TRBV19	TRBJ2-1	ASSTTGVSSYNEQF
NA	TRBV7-9	TRBJ2-3	ASSLGASGSRTDTQY
NA	TRBV10-3	TRBJ2-5	AIGDRAQETQY
NA	TRBV18	TRBJ2-7	ASSPQQWEQY
NA	TRBV6-6	TRBJ1-2	ASSYGGGFGYT
NA	TRBV21-1	TRBJ2-1	ASTNEQF
NA	TRBV18	TRBJ2-1	ASSPVGGSNNEQF
NA	TRBV4-3	TRBJ2-7	ASSQVVGTGGGEQY
once	TRBV29-1	TRBJ2-5	SGTSGRKTQY
NA	TRBV5-5	TRBJ2-2	ASSLGLAGRTGELF